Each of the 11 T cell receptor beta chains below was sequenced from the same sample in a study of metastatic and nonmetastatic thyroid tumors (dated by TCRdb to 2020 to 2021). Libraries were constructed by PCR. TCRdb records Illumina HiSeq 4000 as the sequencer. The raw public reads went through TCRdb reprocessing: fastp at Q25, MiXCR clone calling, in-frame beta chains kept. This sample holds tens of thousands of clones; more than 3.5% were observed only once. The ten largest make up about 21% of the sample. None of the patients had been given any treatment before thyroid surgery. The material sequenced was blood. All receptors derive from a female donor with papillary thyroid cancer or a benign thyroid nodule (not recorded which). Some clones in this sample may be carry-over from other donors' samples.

The chain's CDR3 is CASSLKDLTVVSPTSGNTIYF. The CDR3 DNA is TGTGCCAGCAGTTTGAAGGATCTGACAGTGGTTTCCCCAACCTCTGGAAACACCATATATTTT. This sequence joins TRBV27 and TRBJ1-3; tentatively, D is TRBD1 (5 bases). This CDR3 has 21 amino acids. Germline V gene data show CDR1 as MNHEY and CDR2 as SMNVEV (reference sequence). V was clipped by 3 bases and J by 0 bases, with 27 bases between them.

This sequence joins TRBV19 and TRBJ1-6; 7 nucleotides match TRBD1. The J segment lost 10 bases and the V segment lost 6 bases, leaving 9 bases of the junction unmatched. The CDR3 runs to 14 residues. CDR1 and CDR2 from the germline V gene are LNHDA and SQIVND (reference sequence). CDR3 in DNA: TGTGCCAGTAGCGGGGACAGCCCTGGATCACCCCTCCACTTT. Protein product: CASSGDSPGSPLHF.

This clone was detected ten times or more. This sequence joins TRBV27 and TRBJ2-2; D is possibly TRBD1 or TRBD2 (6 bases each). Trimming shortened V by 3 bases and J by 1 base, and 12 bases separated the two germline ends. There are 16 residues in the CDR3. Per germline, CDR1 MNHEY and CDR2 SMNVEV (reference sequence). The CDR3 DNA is TGTGCCAGCAGTTTTCTCCGGGGGCAGAACACCGGGGAGCTGTTTTTT. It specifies CASSFLRGQNTGELFF.

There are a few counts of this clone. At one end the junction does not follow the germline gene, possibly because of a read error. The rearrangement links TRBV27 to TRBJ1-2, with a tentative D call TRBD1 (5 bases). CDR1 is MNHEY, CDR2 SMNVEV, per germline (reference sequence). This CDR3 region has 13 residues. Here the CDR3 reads CAISRRTINGYTF. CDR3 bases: TGTGCCATCAGTCGCCGGACAATCAATGGCTACACCTTC.

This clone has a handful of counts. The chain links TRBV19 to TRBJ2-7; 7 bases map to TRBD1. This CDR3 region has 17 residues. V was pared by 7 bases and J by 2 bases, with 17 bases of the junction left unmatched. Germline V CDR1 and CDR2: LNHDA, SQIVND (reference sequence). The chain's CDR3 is CASNQVGPGGIAYEQYF. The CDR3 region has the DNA TGTGCCAGTAATCAAGTGGGCCCAGGGGGAATCGCCTACGAGCAGTACTTC.

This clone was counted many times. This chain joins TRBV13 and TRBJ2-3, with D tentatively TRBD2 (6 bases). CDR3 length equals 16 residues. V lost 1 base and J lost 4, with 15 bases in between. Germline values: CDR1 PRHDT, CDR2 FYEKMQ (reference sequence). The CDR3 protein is CASSLVQGRYADTQYF. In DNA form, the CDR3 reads TGTGCCAGCAGCTTAGTACAAGGGAGGTATGCAGATACGCAGTATTTT.

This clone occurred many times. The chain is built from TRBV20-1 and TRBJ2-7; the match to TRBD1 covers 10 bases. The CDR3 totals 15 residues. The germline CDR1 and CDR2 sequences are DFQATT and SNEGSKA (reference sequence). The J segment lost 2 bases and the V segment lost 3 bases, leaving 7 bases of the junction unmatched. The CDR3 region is CSASQTGTGAYEQYF. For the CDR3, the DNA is TGCAGTGCTAGTCAAACCGGGACAGGGGCCTACGAGCAGTACTTC.

CDR3 nucleotide sequence: TGTGCCACCAGCAGTTACGCGACTAGCGGGAGAGGTGAGCAGTACTTC. As protein: CATSSYATSGRGEQYF. V is TRBV15 and J is TRBJ2-7; 12 bases are a match to TRBD2. Germline V gives CDR1 LNHNV, CDR2 YYDKDF (reference sequence). The CDR3 consists of 16 residues. Trimming at V came to 3 bases and at J to 7 bases, leaving 10 bases not matched to a gene. Full variable domain (rest looked up from reference TRBV15 and TRBJ2-7): DAMVIQNPRYQVTQFGKPVTLSCSQTLNHNVMYWYQQKSSQAPKLLFHYYDKDFNNEADTPDNFQSRRPNTSFCFLDIRSPGLGDTAMYLCATSSYATSGRGEQYFGPGTRLTVT.

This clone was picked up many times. The DNA of the CDR3 is TGTGCCAGCAGCCCTACTCGACGGAACTATGGCTACACCTTC. It is translated as CASSPTRRNYGYTF. The V call is TRBV3-1, the J call TRBJ1-2; D call uncertain. CDR3 size: 14 residues. Germline V gene data show CDR1 as LGHDT and CDR2 as YNNKEL (reference sequence). Trimming stripped 4 bases from V and 2 bases from J, with 11 bases between.

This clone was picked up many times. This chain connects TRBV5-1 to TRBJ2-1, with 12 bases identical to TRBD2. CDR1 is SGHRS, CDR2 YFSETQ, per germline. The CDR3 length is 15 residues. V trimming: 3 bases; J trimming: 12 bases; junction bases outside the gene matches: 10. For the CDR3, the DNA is TGCGCCAGCAGCTCCCCTAGCGGGAGGGCCGAGGGGCAGTTCTTC. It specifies CASSSPSGRAEGQFF.

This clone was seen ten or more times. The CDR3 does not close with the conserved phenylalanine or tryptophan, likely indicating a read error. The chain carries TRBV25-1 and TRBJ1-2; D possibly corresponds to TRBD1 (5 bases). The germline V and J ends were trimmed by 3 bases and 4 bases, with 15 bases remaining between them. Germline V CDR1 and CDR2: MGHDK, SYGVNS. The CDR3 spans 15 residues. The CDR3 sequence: CASSEIGHGLYGYTL. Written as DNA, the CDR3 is TGTGCCAGCAGTGAGATAGGACACGGCCTCTATGGCTACACCCTC.